These 22 T cell receptor beta chains originate from one sample sequenced in a study of blood T cells in healthy people across ages (dated by TCRdb to the mid-2010s). The library was generated by 5' RACE. Instrument used: Illumina HiSeq 2500. A second PCR of roughly 6 to 11 cycles was run with a J-beta primer mix and a sample-barcoded 5' primer. Using fastp at Q25 and MiXCR, TCRdb reprocessed the public reads and kept productive beta chains. CDR3 protein duplicates are merged, each entry listing the most common genes and DNA. For this sample the table gives about 580,000 distinct CDR3 sequences, of which around 48% were detected only once. Together, the top ten hold around 23% of the sample. Material for sequencing was blood. The receptor source for this set is a man older than 75 in good health.

This chain links TRBV20-1 with TRBJ2-5, with D perhaps TRBD2 (6 bases). TRBJ2-7 matches the DNA end more closely, so the J call is doubtful. CDR3 length equals 14 residues. CDR1 is DFQATT, CDR2 SNEGSKA, per germline (reference sequence). In DNA, the CDR3 is TGCAGTGCTAGTGGGGGGTCTCTACTCGACGAGCAGTACTTC. It codes for CSASGGSLLDEQYF.

Ten or more counts support this clonotype. V usage is TRBV6-6 and J usage is TRBJ2-1, with TRBD1 identical over 8 bases. The germline CDR1 and CDR2 sequences are MNHNY and SVGAGI (reference sequence). This CDR3 region has 14 residues. J was trimmed by 4 bases and V by 5 bases; bases with no gene match: 4. CDR3 sequence reads: CASSVTGVYNEQFF. The CDR3 DNA is TGTGCCAGCAGTGTGACAGGGGTATACAATGAGCAGTTCTTC.

The chain is built from TRBV20-1 and TRBJ1-1; 8 bases fit TRBD1. The length of the CDR3 is 15 residues. Trimming cost V 0 bases and J 1 base; bases outside gene matches: 4. Germline CDR1 and CDR2: DFQATT and SNEGSKA (reference sequence). In DNA, the CDR3 is TGCAGTGCTAGAGACCCCGGACAGGGGAACACTGAAGCTTTCTTT. Amino acids: CSARDPGQGNTEAFF.

This clonotype was found a few times. V usage is TRBV11-1 and J usage is TRBJ2-6; 8 nucleotides agree with TRBD1. The V segment lost 5 bases and the J segment 2 bases; nucleotides outside the gene matches: 11. Germline V lookup: CDR1 SGHAT, CDR2 FQDESV (reference sequence). The CDR3 runs to 18 residues. CDR3 nucleotides: TGTGCCAGCAGCGCTAGGGACAGGCTGGTTCCTGGGGCCAACGTCCTGACTTTC. As protein: CASSARDRLVPGANVLTF. Complete variable domain (other parts from reference TRBV11-1 and TRBJ2-6): EAEVAQSPRYKITEKSQAVAFWCDPISGHATLYWYRQILGQGPELLVQFQDESVVDDSQLPKDRFSAERLKGVDSTLKIQPAELGDSAMYLCASSARDRLVPGANVLTFGAGSRLTVL.

Concerning this clonotype: At one end the junction does not follow the germline gene, possibly because of a read error. This chain uses TRBV24-1 with TRBJ2-7; D might be TRBD1 or TRBD2, each matching 5 bases. The CDR3 has 14 amino acids. Germline lookup yields CDR1 KGHDR and CDR2 SFDVKD. CDR3 DNA: TGTGCCACCAGTTCGGCTGGGGGTTCCTACGTGCAGTACTTC. Amino acids: CATSSAGGSYVQYF.

The V call is TRBV7-9, the J call TRBJ2-7; perhaps D is TRBD1 or TRBD2 (5 bases each). Deletions cut 1 base from V and 7 bases from J, with 17 bases between. Germline V CDR1 and CDR2: SEHNR, FQNEAQ (reference sequence). The CDR3 consists of 15 residues. CDR3 amino acids: CASSLGGPGSEEQYF. The CDR3 nucleotides read TGTGCCAGCAGCTTAGGGGGACCGGGTTCGGAGGAGCAGTACTTC.

In its sample, this clonotype was seen a few times. The CDR3 spells CSAPQGWEYNEQFF. The CDR3, as DNA: TGCAGTGCCCCGCAGGGCTGGGAGTACAATGAGCAGTTCTTC. This chain connects TRBV20-1 to TRBJ2-1; D is tentatively TRBD1 or TRBD2 (5 bases each). The CDR3 is made up of 14 amino acids. Germline CDR1 and CDR2: DFQATT and SNEGSKA (reference sequence). V lost 6 bases and J lost 4, with 16 bases in between.

This clonotype was counted only a few times. V usage is TRBV7-9 and J usage is TRBJ2-1, with TRBD1 matching 7 bases. CDR1 SEHNR and CDR2 FQNEAQ come from the germline V gene (reference sequence). The CDR3 spans 14 residues. Losses at the gene ends were 4 bases for V and 8 bases for J; bases not matched to a gene: 8. The CDR3, as DNA: TGTGCCAGCAGCTCCTCCAACAGGGGCGATGAGCAGTTCTTC. It yields the protein CASSSSNRGDEQFF.

This clonotype was seen a few times. The chain has TRBV28 and TRBJ1-2; TRBD1 aligns across 8 bases. Germline values: CDR1 MDHEN, CDR2 SYDVKM. With V trimmed by 5 bases and J by 2 bases, 7 bases remained unmatched. The CDR3 extends over 15 amino acids. The CDR3 loop is CASSPLDRANYGYTF. DNA for the CDR3: TGTGCCAGCAGTCCCTTGGACAGGGCCAACTATGGCTACACCTTC.

This rearrangement joins TRBV29-1 to TRBJ2-7, with D unclear. The J call may be wrong; the DNA end is better matched by TRBJ2-5. Germline assignment: CDR1 SQVTM and CDR2 ANQGSEA. The CDR3 is 12 amino acids. The CDR3 protein is CSVEAARETQYF. Here the CDR3 DNA reads TGCAGCGTTGAAGCCGCGCGGGAGACCCAGTACTTC.

The chain employs TRBV20-1 and TRBJ2-7; a weak D match, TRBD2 (7 bases). CDR3 size: 15 residues. CDR1 and CDR2 (germline): DFQATT, SNEGSKA (reference sequence). Trimming took 0 bases from V and 1 from J, leaving 13 bases between them. CDR3 sequence: CSARDLRGPSYEQYF. The DNA of the CDR3 is TGCAGTGCTAGAGATTTGCGGGGGCCTTCCTACGAGCAGTACTTC.

The J gene is TRBJ2-3, the V gene TRBV7-2; 8 nucleotides line up with TRBD2. This CDR3 comprises 18 residues. Looked up from germline, CDR1 is SGHTA and CDR2 is FQGNSA. The junction had 10 bases not matched to a gene; V was cut back by 2 bases and J by 0 bases. CDR3 sequence reads: CASSLYGGALTSTDTQYF. Here the CDR3 DNA reads TGTGCCAGCAGCTTATACGGGGGGGCCCTTACTAGCACAGATACGCAGTATTTT.

The chain has TRBV20-1 and TRBJ2-1; 9 bases line up with TRBD2. The CDR3 totals 14 residues. J lost 6 bases, V lost 6 bases, and 9 bases had no gene match. Per germline, CDR1 DFQATT and CDR2 SNEGSKA (reference sequence). The CDR3 region is CSATGLAQTNEQFF. The CDR3 bases are TGCAGTGCCACGGGACTAGCCCAAACCAATGAGCAGTTCTTC.

This clonotype was detected only once. This chain connects TRBV4-1 to TRBJ2-7; D is uncertain. Germline V gene data show CDR1 as MGHRA and CDR2 as YSYEKL. The CDR3 consists of 16 residues. The V end was cut by 0 bases, the J end by 0 bases, with 12 bases between. CDR3 bases: TGCGCCAGCAGCCAAGATGTGTCAGTAAACTCCTACGAGCAGTACTTC. Its protein is CASSQDVSVNSYEQYF.

A few counts support this clonotype. The chain has TRBV5-1 and TRBJ2-3; 13 nucleotides match TRBD2. The CDR3 totals 16 residues. Trimming cost V 4 bases and J 4 bases; bases outside gene matches: 6. Germline CDR1 SGHRS, CDR2 YFSETQ. This CDR3 reads CASSPGTSGKADTQYF. DNA for the CDR3: TGCGCCAGCAGCCCAGGGACTAGCGGGAAGGCAGATACGCAGTATTTT. Complete variable domain (other parts from reference TRBV5-1 and TRBJ2-3): KAGVTQTPRYLIKTRGQQVTLSCSPISGHRSVSWYQQTPGQGLQFLFEYFSETQRNKGNFPGRFSGRQFSNSRSEMNVSTLELGDSALYLCASSPGTSGKADTQYFGPGTRLTVL.

The chain recombines TRBV27 with TRBJ1-5; D unclear. The germline V gene has CDR1 MNHEY and CDR2 SMNVEV (reference sequence). V lost 4 bases to trimming and J lost 3 bases, with 10 bases between them. The CDR3 sequence is 14 residues long. CDR3 sequence: CASSSSGYNQPQHF. CDR3 bases: TGTGCCAGCAGTTCTTCAGGTTACAATCAGCCCCAGCATTTT.

This clonotype showed up just once. This chain uses TRBV20-1 with TRBJ2-6, with a weak D call TRBD1 (6 bases). CDR1 DFQATT and CDR2 SNEGSKA come from the germline V gene (reference sequence). V dropped 4 bases and J dropped 2 bases, with 9 bases sitting between them. The CDR3 spans 14 residues. The CDR3 coding sequence is TGCAGTGCTACTGGGGGCGCTGGGGCCAACGTCCTGACTTTC. It translates to CSATGGAGANVLTF.

This clonotype was detected only a few times. This CDR3 reads CASSEYRGTEAFF. The CDR3 nucleotides read TGTGCCAGCAGTGAATACCGGGGCACTGAAGCTTTCTTT. V usage is TRBV25-1 and J usage is TRBJ1-1; D not certain. The CDR3 is 13 residues long. CDR1 MGHDK and CDR2 SYGVNS come from the germline V gene. Trimming stripped 0 bases from V and 4 bases from J, with 6 bases between.

This chain connects TRBV20-1 to TRBJ2-7; TRBD1 agrees at 10 bases. J gave up 7 bases and V 2 bases, and 8 bases lay outside the gene matches. Per the germline V gene, CDR1 is DFQATT and CDR2 is SNEGSKA (reference sequence). The length of the CDR3 is 14 residues. CDR3 sequence: CSARTGTGVEEQYF. CDR3 nucleotide sequence: TGCAGTGCTAGAACAGGGACAGGGGTTGAAGAGCAGTACTTC.

Here the CDR3 DNA reads TGCGCCAGCAGCAGCGGACAGGGGGCCTACAATGAGCAGTACTTC. This gives the protein CASSSGQGAYNEQYF. This chain uses TRBV5-1 with TRBJ2-5; 11 nucleotides align to TRBD1. V shed 4 bases and J 11 bases; nucleotides not matched to a gene: 13. This CDR3 region has 15 residues. Germline CDR1 SGHRS, CDR2 YFSETQ.

The genes are TRBV29-1 and TRBJ2-1, with a weak D call TRBD1 (6 bases). V gave up 3 bases and J gave up 3 bases, with 12 bases separating them. Germline V gene sequence: CDR1 SQVTM, CDR2 ANQGSEA. The CDR3 is 14 residues long. The CDR3: CSVDKGVGYNEQFF. CDR3 bases: TGCAGCGTTGATAAGGGGGTAGGCTACAATGAGCAGTTCTTC.

The chain joins TRBV5-1 to TRBJ2-1; D not certain. This CDR3 region has 15 residues. CDR1 is SGHRS and CDR2 is YFSETQ in the germline V gene. V was shortened by 4 bases and J by 0 bases, with 11 bases between the two germline ends. The CDR3, as DNA: TGCGCCAGCAGCCCGCAGTCCCGCTCCTACAATGAGCAGTTCTTC. It codes for CASSPQSRSYNEQFF.